The 17 T cell receptor beta chains in this list originate from one sample, sequenced in a study of T-cell reconstitution after alpha-beta-depleted transplantation in children. Preparing the TCRbeta library involved the use of unique molecular identifiers. TCRdb fed the PCR reads into MiXCR, producing one record per CDR3 protein. The table has some 260,000 distinct CDR3 sequences, 20% to 30% seen once. The starting material was PBMCs, mostly from graft donor cells, obtained 360 days after TCRalphabeta/CD19-depleted stem cell transplant. These receptors were taken from a female patient between 2 and 15 years old who had a stem cell transplant for congenital amegakaryocytic thrombocytopenia, so the T cells may come from the graft donor.

The chain recombines TRBV9 with TRBJ2-3; D is uncertain. The V end lost 4 bases, the J end lost 0 bases, and 9 bases lay between the germline ends. Germline assignment: CDR1 SGDLS and CDR2 YYNGEE. CDR3 length: 14 amino acids. The CDR3 is CASSPLSSTDTQYF. The CDR3 DNA reads TGTGCCAGCAGCCCCCTCTCGAGCACAGATACGCAGTATTTT.

There are a few counts of this clonotype. The CDR3 sequence: CASSQTSGGYEQYF. The CDR3 DNA is TGTGCCAGCAGCCAGACTAGCGGGGGCTACGAGCAGTACTTC. The chain is built from TRBV9 and TRBJ2-7, with 12 positions matching TRBD2. The CDR3 is 14 amino acids. V lost 4 bases, J lost 3 bases, and 2 bases stayed unmatched. Germline CDR1 reads SGDLS; CDR2 reads YYNGEE.

The rearrangement joins TRBV4-3 to TRBJ2-1; 7 bases line up with TRBD2. The germline gives CDR1 LGHNA, CDR2 YSLEER. This CDR3 spans 20 amino acids. Trimming removed 0 bases from V and 1 base from J; junction bases left unmatched: 15. The CDR3 bases are TGCGCCAGCAGCCAAGATATGATACGGCTGGGGCGGGAGTCCTACAATGAGCAGTTCTTC. Translation: CASSQDMIRLGRESYNEQFF.

This clonotype was counted ten times or more. The chain is built from TRBV6-5 and TRBJ1-2, with 7 bases that match TRBD1. The length of the CDR3 is 14 residues. In germline, CDR1 is MNHEY, CDR2 SVGAGI. The V gene end was trimmed by 0 bases and the J gene end by 6 bases; junction bases not matched to a gene: 4. The CDR3 coding sequence is TGTGCCAGCAGTTACTCGGCCAGGGGGGATGGCTACACCTTC. Residues: CASSYSARGDGYTF.

The V and J genes are TRBV20-1 and TRBJ1-2, with 8 bases aligning to TRBD1. This CDR3 is 15 amino acids long. V lost 0 bases and J lost 4; bases outside the gene matches: 7. Germline CDR1 is DFQATT and CDR2 is SNEGSKA (reference sequence). The CDR3 sequence is CSARDPDRGFYGYTF. The CDR3 DNA follows: TGCAGTGCTAGAGATCCCGACAGGGGCTTCTATGGCTACACCTTC.

The V call is TRBV12-3 or TRBV12-4, the J call TRBJ2-3, with D possibly being TRBD2 (6 bases). This CDR3 is 16 amino acids long. V lost 5 bases and J 6 bases, leaving 21 bases between the germline ends. CDR3 sequence reads: CASSPGRGGAEDTQYF. CDR3 coding DNA: TGTGCCAGCAGTCCCGGTCGGGGCGGGGCTGAGGATACGCAGTATTTT.

V usage is TRBV12-3 or TRBV12-4 and J usage is TRBJ2-7; D perhaps matches TRBD2 (7 bases). The CDR3 covers 12 residues. V lost 5 bases and J 6 bases, leaving 11 bases between the germline ends. CDR3 sequence reads: CASSRGGSEQYF. DNA for the CDR3: TGTGCCAGCAGTCGCGGGGGCAGCGAGCAGTACTTC.

The chain combines TRBV27 with TRBJ2-1; D uncertain. V lost 1 base, J lost 0 bases, and 10 bases lay in between. The germline CDR1 and CDR2 sequences are MNHEY and SMNVEV (reference sequence). The CDR3 is 16 residues long. The CDR3 is CASSLFATYSYNEQFF. CDR3 DNA sequence: TGTGCCAGCAGTTTATTTGCAACCTACTCCTACAATGAGCAGTTCTTC.

The chain is built from TRBV5-5 and TRBJ2-7; 10 positions agree with TRBD1. The CDR3 covers 15 residues. In germline, CDR1 is SGHKS, CDR2 YYEKEE (reference sequence). Trimming at V came to 3 bases and at J to 4 bases, leaving 7 bases not matched to a gene. In DNA, the CDR3 is TGTGCCAGCAGCTCAACCGGGACAGGGGCTTACGAGCAGTACTTC. It specifies CASSSTGTGAYEQYF.

This clonotype was detected only a few times. J is TRBJ2-1 and V is TRBV25-1; a weak D match, TRBD2 (5 bases). Trimming cost V 2 bases and J 5 bases, with 7 bases left between them. The CDR3 extends over 13 amino acids. Germline CDR1 is MGHDK and CDR2 is SYGVNS. The CDR3 sequence: CASSERGDNEQFF. The CDR3, as DNA: TGTGCCAGCAGTGAACGGGGAGACAATGAGCAGTTCTTC.

This clonotype has only a few counts. The chain links TRBV3-1 to TRBJ2-1; TRBD2 is a possible D gene (6 bases). The germline gives CDR1 LGHDT, CDR2 YNNKEL (reference sequence). The V end lost 0 bases, the J end lost 7 bases, and 10 bases lay between the germline ends. The CDR3 is made up of 14 amino acids. The CDR3 protein is CASSQDVAGNEQFF. DNA for the CDR3: TGTGCCAGCAGCCAAGATGTTGCGGGAAATGAGCAGTTCTTC.

This clonotype was seen repeatedly, ten times or more. The V gene is TRBV2, the J gene TRBJ2-1, with a weak D call TRBD1 (5 bases). The V gene's germline CDR1 is SNHLY and CDR2 FYNNEI. The CDR3 totals 14 residues. V shed 10 bases and J shed 8 bases, with 21 bases lying between them. The CDR3 reads CATKVAGLSDEQFF. In DNA, the CDR3 is TGTGCCACCAAGGTGGCAGGGTTGAGCGATGAGCAGTTCTTC.

The genes are TRBV6-2 or TRBV6-3 and TRBJ2-5; D not certain. CDR3 length: 14 amino acids. V gave up 7 bases and J gave up 0 bases, with 12 bases separating them. Germline V gene data show CDR1 as MNHEY and CDR2 as SVGEGT. CDR3 residues: CASNRLLNQETQYF. CDR3 DNA: TGTGCCAGCAATCGCTTGCTGAACCAAGAGACCCAGTACTTC.

This clonotype was observed a handful of times. The rearrangement links TRBV9 to TRBJ1-1; D remains ambiguous. The germline V and J ends were trimmed by 2 bases and 0 bases, with 8 bases remaining between them. The CDR3 has 14 amino acids. Per the germline V gene, CDR1 is SGDLS and CDR2 is YYNGEE. The CDR3 nucleotides are TGTGCCAGCAGCGTTTCGGCGGTGAACACTGAAGCTTTCTTT. It specifies CASSVSAVNTEAFF.

This clonotype was observed a handful of times. This chain connects TRBV6-5 to TRBJ2-7; no reliable D call. The germline V and J ends were trimmed by 7 bases and 4 bases, with 11 bases remaining between them. Germline V gene sequence: CDR1 MNHEY, CDR2 SVGAGI. CDR3 size: 12 residues. CDR3 region: CASNRIGYEQYF. DNA of the CDR3: TGTGCCAGCAATCGTATAGGTTACGAGCAGTACTTC.

This chain uses TRBV5-1 with TRBJ1-4; the match to TRBD1 covers 7 bases. J was trimmed by 8 bases and V by 7 bases; bases with no gene match: 8. Germline V lookup: CDR1 SGHRS, CDR2 YFSETQ. CDR3 length: 13 amino acids. CDR3 protein: CASGTDVEEKLFF. In DNA, the CDR3 is TGCGCCAGCGGGACAGATGTCGAAGAAAAACTGTTTTTT.

This sequence joins TRBV6-1 and TRBJ1-6, with a tentative D call TRBD1 (5 bases). V lost 6 bases, J lost 15 bases, and 24 bases lay in between. Germline V gives CDR1 MNHNS, CDR2 SASEGT. The CDR3 runs 15 residues. The CDR3 DNA follows: TGTGCCAGCAGAGTGGCGGGGACCTTTTCGTATGTCCTCCACTTT. Residues: CASRVAGTFSYVLHF.